These T cell receptor beta chains were read from a single sample in a study of blood T cell repertoires in COVID-19. Assay used: immunoSEQ multiplex PCR; TCRdb lists only in-frame clones, some missing. The data contain approximately 230,000 clones, roughly 85% of them singletons. Sequenced input: peripheral blood. All receptors come from a young man with active or convalescent COVID-19. The CDR3 runs from the conserved cysteine through the conserved F or W. A D gene is named only where the DNA matches it firmly. Clone size appears in some rows only: once, few, many, or a class for an expanded clone.

D gene: TRBD2; V gene: TRBV6-6; J gene: TRBJ2-5; clone size: -; CDR3 DNA: TGTGCCAGCAGTTTCAGGACTAGCGGTCAAGAGACCCAGTACTTC; CDR3 protein: CASSFRTSGQETQYF
D gene: TRBD1; V gene: TRBV27; J gene: TRBJ1-1; clone size: once; CDR3 DNA: TGTGCCAGCACATCCCTGGGGGTCAGGGGGACTGAAGCTTTCTTT; CDR3 protein: CASTSLGVRGTEAFF
D gene: -; V gene: TRBV6-4; J gene: TRBJ1-1; clone size: -; CDR3 DNA: TGTGCCAGCAGCGCCGATCGGTCGAACACTGAAGCTTTCTTT; CDR3 protein: CASSADRSNTEAFF
D gene: -; V gene: TRBV6-5; J gene: TRBJ1-3; clone size: -; CDR3 DNA: TGTGCCAGCAGCCCAGACGGGAACTCTGGAAACACCATATATTTT; CDR3 protein: CASSPDGNSGNTIYF
D gene: -; V gene: TRBV14; J gene: TRBJ1-1; clone size: -; CDR3 DNA: TGTGCCAGCAGCATCGACTACTCCATGAACACTGAAGCTTTCTTT; CDR3 protein: CASSIDYSMNTEAFF
D gene: TRBD1; V gene: TRBV3-1/TRBV3-2; J gene: TRBJ2-3; clone size: -; CDR3 DNA: TGTGCCAGCAGCCAAGGCAGGGGGCGCACAGATACGCAGTATTTT; CDR3 protein: CASSQGRGRTDTQYF
D gene: -; V gene: TRBV7-2; J gene: TRBJ2-5; clone size: -; CDR3 DNA: TGTGCCAGCAGCTTAGGTTCAGGGGCCACGATGGCCCAGTACTTC; CDR3 protein: CASSLGSGATMAQYF
D gene: -; V gene: TRBV7-3; J gene: TRBJ1-4; clone size: -; CDR3 DNA: TGTGCCAGCAGCTTAGGCAGGGCGGGAGAAAATGAAAAACTGTTTTTT; CDR3 protein: CASSLGRAGENEKLFF
D gene: -; V gene: TRBV11-2; J gene: TRBJ1-4; clone size: -; CDR3 DNA: TGTGCCAGCAGCTCAAGAGATTCAATGAAGAAACTGTTTTTT; CDR3 protein: CASSSRDSMKKLFF
D gene: TRBD2; V gene: TRBV27; J gene: TRBJ2-2; clone size: -; CDR3 DNA: TGTGCCAGCAGTTCGGTCGGACTAGCGGGAGGCGACGGGGAGCTGTTTTTT; CDR3 protein: CASSSVGLAGGDGELFF
D gene: TRBD2; V gene: TRBV7-9; J gene: TRBJ2-2; clone size: once; CDR3 DNA: TGTGCCAGCGGGGATACTTCAAGCGGGAGGGAAGTCACCGGGGAGCTGTTTTTT; CDR3 protein: CASGDTSSGREVTGELFF
D gene: TRBD2; V gene: TRBV7-6; J gene: TRBJ2-1; clone size: -; CDR3 DNA: TGTGCCAGCAGCTTAGCGCCCCCAGCGGGAGTAACCTACAATGAGCAGTTCTTC; CDR3 protein: CASSLAPPAGVTYNEQFF
D gene: -; V gene: TRBV6-5; J gene: TRBJ1-4; clone size: -; CDR3 DNA: TGTGCCAGCAGTTACTCGAGGGGGTTGGGGGAAAAACTGTTTTTT; CDR3 protein: CASSYSRGLGEKLFF
D gene: -; V gene: TRBV7-3; J gene: TRBJ2-3; clone size: once; CDR3 DNA: TGTGCCAGCAGCCCCCGGTTGAGCACAGATACGCAGTATTTT; CDR3 protein: CASSPRLSTDTQYF
D gene: -; V gene: TRBV5-1; J gene: TRBJ2-3; clone size: -; CDR3 DNA: TGCGCCAGCAGCTTGACTAGCACAGATACGCAGTATTTT; CDR3 protein: CASSLTSTDTQYF
D gene: TRBD2; V gene: TRBV15; J gene: TRBJ2-1; clone size: -; CDR3 DNA: TGTGCCACCAGCCCTGGGACTAGCGGGAGTCTCTACAATGAGCAGTTCTTC; CDR3 protein: CATSPGTSGSLYNEQFF
D gene: -; V gene: TRBV30; J gene: TRBJ1-1; clone size: -; CDR3 DNA: TGTGCCTGGAGTGGGGGGCTGGCTGAAGCTTTCTTT; CDR3 protein: CAWSGGLAEAFF
D gene: TRBD1; V gene: TRBV9; J gene: TRBJ1-2; clone size: -; CDR3 DNA: TGTGCCAGCAGCGTAGGGACCTCCGGGACAGCGGCGAACTATGGCTACACCTTC; CDR3 protein: CASSVGTSGTAANYGYTF
D gene: -; V gene: TRBV19; J gene: TRBJ2-2; clone size: once; CDR3 DNA: TGTGCCAGTCAGACAGGCTTAAACACCGGGGAGCTGTTTTTT; CDR3 protein: CASQTGLNTGELFF
D gene: -; V gene: TRBV28; J gene: TRBJ1-5; clone size: -; CDR3 DNA: TGTGCCAGCAGTAAGGACAGTCCCAATCAGCCCCAGCATTTT; CDR3 protein: CASSKDSPNQPQHF
D gene: -; V gene: TRBV19; J gene: TRBJ2-7; clone size: once; CDR3 DNA: TGTGCCAGTAGTATAGTACTAGCAGCCTACGAGCAGTACTTC; CDR3 protein: CASSIVLAAYEQYF
D gene: TRBD1; V gene: TRBV9; J gene: TRBJ2-1; clone size: -; CDR3 DNA: TGTGCCAGCAGCGTCGCGTCGGGACAGGGAATAGTATATGAGCAGTTCTTC; CDR3 protein: CASSVASGQGIVYEQFF
D gene: -; V gene: TRBV30; J gene: TRBJ2-5; clone size: -; CDR3 DNA: TGTGCCTTACGACAGTCTGGAGAGACCCAGTACTTC; CDR3 protein: CALRQSGETQYF
D gene: -; V gene: TRBV6-2/TRBV6-3; J gene: TRBJ1-2; clone size: -; CDR3 DNA: TGTGCCAGCAGTTACCAGTCTTATGGCTACACCTTC; CDR3 protein: CASSYQSYGYTF
D gene: TRBD1; V gene: TRBV10-3; J gene: TRBJ1-6; clone size: -; CDR3 DNA: TGTGCCATCAGTCCCGGGACAGGGCACTCACCCCTCCACTTT; CDR3 protein: CAISPGTGHSPLHF
D gene: -; V gene: TRBV4-1; J gene: TRBJ1-5; clone size: -; CDR3 DNA: TGCGCCAGCAGCTTAGCCGCCGGGGATAGCAATCAGCCCCAGCATTTT; CDR3 protein: CASSLAAGDSNQPQHF
D gene: TRBD1; V gene: TRBV27; J gene: TRBJ1-1; clone size: -; CDR3 DNA: TGTGCCAGCAGTCTCGGGACAGACTTAAGAATGAACACTGAAGCTTTCTTT; CDR3 protein: CASSLGTDLRMNTEAFF
D gene: -; V gene: TRBV7-2; J gene: TRBJ1-2; clone size: -; CDR3 DNA: TGTGCCAGCAGCGTAACAGGGAATGGCTACACCTTC; CDR3 protein: CASSVTGNGYTF
D gene: -; V gene: TRBV7-9; J gene: TRBJ2-7; clone size: once; CDR3 DNA: TGTGCCAGCAGCCAAGGCCAGGGGCGCGAGCAGTACTTC; CDR3 protein: CASSQGQGREQYF
D gene: TRBD1; V gene: TRBV5-4; J gene: TRBJ1-5; clone size: -; CDR3 DNA: TGTGCCAGCAGCTTGCCCCTGGACAGGGAGGTTCGCAATCAGCCCCAGCATTTT; CDR3 protein: CASSLPLDREVRNQPQHF
D gene: TRBD1; V gene: TRBV12-3/TRBV12-4; J gene: TRBJ2-7; clone size: -; CDR3 DNA: TGTGCCTCCCGGGACAGGGGAACCTACGAGCAGTACTTC; CDR3 protein: CASRDRGTYEQYF
D gene: TRBD2; V gene: TRBV7-2; J gene: TRBJ2-3; clone size: -; CDR3 DNA: TGTGCCAGCAGCATAACTAGCGGGAGGGCCCCAGATACGCAGTATTTT; CDR3 protein: CASSITSGRAPDTQYF
D gene: TRBD1; V gene: TRBV30; J gene: TRBJ2-7; clone size: -; CDR3 DNA: TGTGCCTGGAGAGCCTCGGACAGGGGTGAGAACTACGAGCAGTACTTC; CDR3 protein: CAWRASDRGENYEQYF
D gene: TRBD1; V gene: TRBV18; J gene: TRBJ2-5; clone size: -; CDR3 DNA: TGTGCCAGCTCACCATTTAGGGGGCCCCCCCCAATCACCCAGTACTTC; CDR3 protein: CASSPFRGPPPITQYF
D gene: TRBD1; V gene: TRBV15; J gene: TRBJ1-2; clone size: -; CDR3 DNA: TGTGCCACCAGCAGAGGGACAGGCGAATCTTTCTATGGCTACACCTTC; CDR3 protein: CATSRGTGESFYGYTF
D gene: -; V gene: TRBV28; J gene: TRBJ1-2; clone size: -; CDR3 DNA: TGTGCCGTCCTAGAGGGGGCTAACTATGGCTACACCTTC; CDR3 protein: CAVLEGANYGYTF
D gene: TRBD2; V gene: TRBV5-1; J gene: TRBJ2-3; clone size: -; CDR3 DNA: TGCGCCAGCAGCTTCATTAGCGGGGGTTCGACAGATACGCAGTATTTT; CDR3 protein: CASSFISGGSTDTQYF
D gene: -; V gene: TRBV6-5; J gene: TRBJ2-5; clone size: -; CDR3 DNA: TGTGCCAGCAGGGAGATGGATACCCAGTACTTC; CDR3 protein: CASREMDTQYF
D gene: -; V gene: TRBV25-1; J gene: TRBJ2-1; clone size: -; CDR3 DNA: TGTGCCAGCACAGGCGGGTTACCAGGAAAGAGGAACAATGAGCAGTTCTTC; CDR3 protein: CASTGGLPGKRNNEQFF
D gene: -; V gene: TRBV30; J gene: TRBJ1-1; clone size: -; CDR3 DNA: TGTGCCTGGAGTGTATGGGGCGGTGACACTGAAGCTTTCTTT; CDR3 protein: CAWSVWGGDTEAFF
D gene: -; V gene: TRBV29-1; J gene: TRBJ2-1; clone size: -; CDR3 DNA: TGCAGCGCCCTACTACCGCCGGATGAGCAGTTCTTC; CDR3 protein: CSALLPPDEQFF
D gene: -; V gene: TRBV24-1; J gene: TRBJ2-3; clone size: -; CDR3 DNA: TGTGCCACCAGTCTCTCCTCCCCAGATACGCAGTATTTT; CDR3 protein: CATSLSSPDTQYF
D gene: TRBD1; V gene: TRBV2; J gene: TRBJ1-2; clone size: -; CDR3 DNA: TGTGCCAGCAGTGGGGACAGGGTCGACTATGGCTACACCTTC; CDR3 protein: CASSGDRVDYGYTF
D gene: -; V gene: TRBV6-5; J gene: TRBJ2-1; clone size: -; CDR3 DNA: TGTGCCAGCAGTTACTCCTACAGAGGGCGCCCCAATGAGCAGTTCTTC; CDR3 protein: CASSYSYRGRPNEQFF
D gene: -; V gene: TRBV5-6; J gene: TRBJ2-7; clone size: -; CDR3 DNA: TGTGCCAGCAGCTTGGCCTCGGGCCCGGGGGCCTACGAGCAGTACTTC; CDR3 protein: CASSLASGPGAYEQYF
D gene: TRBD2; V gene: TRBV7-9; J gene: TRBJ2-5; clone size: -; CDR3 DNA: TGTGCCAGCAGCCTCCCCGCGGGGGGCAGAGAGACCCAGTACTTC; CDR3 protein: CASSLPAGGRETQYF
D gene: -; V gene: TRBV10-3; J gene: TRBJ1-1; clone size: -; CDR3 DNA: TGTGCCATCAGGCGGGGGGAGAACACTGAAGCTTTCTTT; CDR3 protein: CAIRRGENTEAFF
D gene: TRBD2; V gene: TRBV4-2; J gene: TRBJ2-1; clone size: -; CDR3 DNA: TGTGCCAGCAGCCTAGACCAAGCCGGGACTAGCGGGAGAAAGGGAGACAATGAGCAGTTCTTC; CDR3 protein: CASSLDQAGTSGRKGDNEQFF
D gene: -; V gene: TRBV4-3; J gene: TRBJ1-5; clone size: -; CDR3 DNA: TGCGCCAGCAGCCAAGACGCGCCGACAGACGGGGGTCAGCCCCAGCATTTT; CDR3 protein: CASSQDAPTDGGQPQHF
D gene: -; V gene: TRBV10-3; J gene: TRBJ2-1; clone size: -; CDR3 DNA: TGTGCCATCAGTGAGACTTCTAATGAGCAGTTCTTC; CDR3 protein: CAISETSNEQFF
D gene: -; V gene: TRBV13; J gene: TRBJ2-7; clone size: -; CDR3 DNA: TGTGCCAGCAGCGAAAGGTCGACAGGAACCCACTACGAGCAGTACTTC; CDR3 protein: CASSERSTGTHYEQYF
D gene: -; V gene: TRBV7-9; J gene: TRBJ1-1; clone size: -; CDR3 DNA: TGTGCCAGCAGCTTTTCTGTGAACACTGAAGCTTTCTTT; CDR3 protein: CASSFSVNTEAFF
D gene: TRBD1; V gene: TRBV6-1; J gene: TRBJ2-7; clone size: -; CDR3 DNA: TGTGCCAGCAGTGAACCCGGGACAGCCTACGAGCAGTACTTC; CDR3 protein: CASSEPGTAYEQYF
D gene: -; V gene: TRBV3-1/TRBV3-2; J gene: TRBJ2-7; clone size: -; CDR3 DNA: TGTGCCAGCAGCCGACACCAGCGGCCTGCTTTAGAGCAGTACTTC; CDR3 protein: CASSRHQRPALEQYF
D gene: -; V gene: TRBV28; J gene: TRBJ1-2; clone size: -; CDR3 DNA: TGTGCCAGCAGCCCCGCGGGAAGAAGGGGCTACACCTTC; CDR3 protein: CASSPAGRRGYTF
D gene: -; V gene: TRBV28; J gene: TRBJ2-2; clone size: -; CDR3 DNA: TGTGCCAGCAGTCTAGGTGACGGGGTTAGGACCGGGGAGCTGTTTTTT; CDR3 protein: CASSLGDGVRTGELFF